This TCR beta chain was captured by sequencing in a study of blood T cell repertoires in COVID-19. Study in general: Specimens from acute and convalescent COVID-19 originated in the United States, Italy and Spain. Nucleic acid was either cDNA or gDNA, and it came from T cells, B-cell-depleted T cells, or PBMCs.

The Seattle site enrolled patients during active infection and followed them longitudinally. This CDR3 region has 14 residues. Trimming at V came to 4 bases and at J to 2 bases, leaving 4 bases not matched to a gene. Looked up from germline, CDR1 is SGHTA and CDR2 is FQGNSA. In the original analysis: The authors estimated nucleated cell counts from reference gene primer amplification. Profiled with immunoSEQ multiplex PCR; TCRdb holds only in-frame clones, not every one. The DNA gave D and trimming, while V, J and clone size come from that table. The sample yields 250,000 to 350,000 clones, roughly 90% seen once.

The rearrangement uses TRBV7-2 and TRBJ2-7; 8 bases agree with TRBD1. The receptor was derived from a woman in her 70s with COVID-19, enrolled during active disease. Sequencing used peripheral blood. The CDR3 sequence is CASSSPGQAYEQYF. Written as DNA, the CDR3 is TGTGCCAGCAGCTCACCGGGACAGGCCTACGAGCAGTACTTC.